The present T cell receptor beta chain was sequenced within a study of blood T cells in healthy people across ages. Whole-study findings and limits: Diversity figures based on one million T cells were deemed too low. The study could not conclusively compare naive and antigen-experienced cells, given its unsorted PBMCs. Comparison with aged donors showed that long-lived donors had more naive CD4+ cells and higher diversity.

Extraction yielded at least 5 micrograms of total RNA per sample. This clonotype has just a few counts. Its antigen is not known. One base away lies a much larger clone, so this may be a sequencing read error. This CDR3 is built from 11 residues. Germline V gene sequence: CDR1 DFQATT, CDR2 SNEGSKA (reference sequence). V lost 0 bases and J 9 bases, leaving 9 bases between the germline ends. A second roughly 6 to 12 cycle PCR used barcoded and J-beta primers. TCRdb independently ran MiXCR on the 5' RACE reads; one entry per CDR3 protein. Among some 640,000 distinct CDR3 sequences, around 48% were seen once, and the ten largest hold around 32%.

The chain is built from TRBV20-1 and TRBJ2-7; possibly TRBD2 for D (6 bases). The sequenced material came from blood. This TCR derives from a woman aged 55-69 years in good health. The chain's CDR3 is CSARDLGGQYF. The CDR3, as DNA: TGCAGTGCTAGAGATCTGGGAGGGCAGTACTTC.